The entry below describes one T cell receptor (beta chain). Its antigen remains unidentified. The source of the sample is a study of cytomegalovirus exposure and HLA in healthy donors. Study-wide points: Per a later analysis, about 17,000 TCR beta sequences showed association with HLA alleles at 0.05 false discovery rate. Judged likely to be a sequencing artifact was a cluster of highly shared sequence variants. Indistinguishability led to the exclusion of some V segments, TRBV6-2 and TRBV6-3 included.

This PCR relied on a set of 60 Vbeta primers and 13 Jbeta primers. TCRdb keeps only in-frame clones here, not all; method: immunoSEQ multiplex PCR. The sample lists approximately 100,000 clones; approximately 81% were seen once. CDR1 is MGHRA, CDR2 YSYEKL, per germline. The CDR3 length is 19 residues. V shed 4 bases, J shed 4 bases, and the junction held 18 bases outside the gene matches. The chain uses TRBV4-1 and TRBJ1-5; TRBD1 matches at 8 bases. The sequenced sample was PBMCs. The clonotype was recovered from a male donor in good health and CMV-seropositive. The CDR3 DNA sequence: TGCGCCAGCAGCCCTATCGGGAGGACAGGGATTGGGTTAAATCAGCCCCAGCATTTT. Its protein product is CASSPIGRTGIGLNQPQHF.